This T cell receptor (beta chain) was identified in a study of T cells in Graves' hyperthyroidism and ophthalmopathy. The study's findings and limits: Ophthalmopathy was model-predicted a median around 6.7 months pre-onset.

The source material, RNA transcripts, was used to amplify TCR beta CDR3 regions. TCR CDR3 underwent first-round RT-PCR with the HTBI primer set. TCRdb re-called the multiplex PCR reads through MiXCR, storing one row per CDR3 protein. This sample has hundreds of thousands of distinct CDR3 sequences; 15% to 19% occur once, and the top ten carry just under 8%. This clonotype was observed many times. Antigen: not known. The CDR3 has 13 amino acids. With 2 bases removed from V and 5 bases from J, the gap between germline ends came to 9 bases. Germline values: CDR1 LGHNA, CDR2 YNFKEQ. Based on clinical symptoms, serum thyroxine and TRAb, thyroid ultrasound and orbital computed tomography, diagnoses were reached.

The chain combines TRBV4-2 with TRBJ1-1; D ambiguous. Sequencing was performed on blood. This TCR derives from a woman aged 18-29 years with Graves' hyperthyroidism. CDR3 amino acids: CASSQKRGTEAFF. The CDR3 DNA is TGTGCCAGCAGCCAAAAACGAGGAACTGAAGCTTTCTTT.